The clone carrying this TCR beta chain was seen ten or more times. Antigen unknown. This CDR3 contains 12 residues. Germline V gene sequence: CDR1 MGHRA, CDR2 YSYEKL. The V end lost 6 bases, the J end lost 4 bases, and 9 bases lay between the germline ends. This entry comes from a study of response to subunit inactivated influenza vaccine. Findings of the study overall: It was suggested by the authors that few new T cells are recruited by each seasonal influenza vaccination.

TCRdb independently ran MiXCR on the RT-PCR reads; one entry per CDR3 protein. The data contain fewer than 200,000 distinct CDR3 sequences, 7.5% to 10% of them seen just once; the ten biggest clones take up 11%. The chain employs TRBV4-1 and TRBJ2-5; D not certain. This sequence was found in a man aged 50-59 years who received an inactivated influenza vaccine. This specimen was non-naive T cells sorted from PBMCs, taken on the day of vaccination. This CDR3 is CASSSPLETQYF. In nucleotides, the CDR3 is TGCGCCAGCAGTTCTCCCCTAGAGACCCAGTACTTC.